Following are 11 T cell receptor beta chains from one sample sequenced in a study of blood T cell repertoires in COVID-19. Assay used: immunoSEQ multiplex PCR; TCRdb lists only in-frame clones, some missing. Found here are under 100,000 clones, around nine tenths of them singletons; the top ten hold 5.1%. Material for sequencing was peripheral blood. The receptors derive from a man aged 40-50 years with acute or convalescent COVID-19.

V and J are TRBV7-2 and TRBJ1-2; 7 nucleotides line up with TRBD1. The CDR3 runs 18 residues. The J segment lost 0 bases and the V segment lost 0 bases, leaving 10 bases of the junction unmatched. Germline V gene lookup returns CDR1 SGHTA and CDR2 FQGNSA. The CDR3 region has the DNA TGTGCCAGCAGCTTAGCGCCCCCGGGACAGACAGCTAACTATGGCTACACCTTC. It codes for CASSLAPPGQTANYGYTF. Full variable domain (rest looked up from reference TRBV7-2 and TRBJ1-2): GAGVSQSPSNKVTEKGKDVELRCDPISGHTALYWYRQSLGQGLEFLIYFQGNSAPDKSGLPSDRFSAERTGGSVSTLTIQRTQQEDSAVYLCASSLAPPGQTANYGYTFGSGTRLTVV.

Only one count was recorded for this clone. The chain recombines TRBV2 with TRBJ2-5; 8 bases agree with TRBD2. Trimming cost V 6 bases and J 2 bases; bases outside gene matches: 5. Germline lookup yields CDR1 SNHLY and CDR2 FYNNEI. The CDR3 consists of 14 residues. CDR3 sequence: CASRLAEWQETQYF. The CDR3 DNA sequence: TGTGCCAGCAGACTAGCGGAATGGCAAGAGACCCAGTACTTC.

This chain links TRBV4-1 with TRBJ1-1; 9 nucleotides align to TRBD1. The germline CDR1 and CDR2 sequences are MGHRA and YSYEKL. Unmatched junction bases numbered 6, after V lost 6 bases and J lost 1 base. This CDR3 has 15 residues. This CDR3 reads CASRREQGANTEAFF. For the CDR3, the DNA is TGCGCCAGCAGGCGTGAACAGGGGGCGAACACTGAAGCTTTCTTT.

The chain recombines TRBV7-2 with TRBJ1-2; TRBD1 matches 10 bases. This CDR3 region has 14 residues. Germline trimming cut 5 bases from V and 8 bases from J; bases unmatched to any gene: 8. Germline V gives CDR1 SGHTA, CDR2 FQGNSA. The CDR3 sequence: CASSRAGTGEGYTF. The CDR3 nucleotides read TGTGCCAGCAGCAGAGCCGGGACAGGGGAAGGCTACACCTTC.

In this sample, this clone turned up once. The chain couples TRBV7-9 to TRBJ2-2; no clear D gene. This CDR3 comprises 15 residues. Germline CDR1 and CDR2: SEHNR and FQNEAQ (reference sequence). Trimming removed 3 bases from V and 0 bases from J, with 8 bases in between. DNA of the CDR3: TGTGCCAGCAGCTTGAACAGTGCGAACACCGGGGAGCTGTTTTTT. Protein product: CASSLNSANTGELFF.

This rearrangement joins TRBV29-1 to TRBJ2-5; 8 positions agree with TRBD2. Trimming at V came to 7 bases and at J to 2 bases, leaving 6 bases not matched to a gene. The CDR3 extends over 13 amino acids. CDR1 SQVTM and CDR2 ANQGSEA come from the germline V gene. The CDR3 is CSGSGVGQETQYF. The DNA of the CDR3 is TGCAGCGGTAGCGGGGTGGGTCAAGAGACCCAGTACTTC.

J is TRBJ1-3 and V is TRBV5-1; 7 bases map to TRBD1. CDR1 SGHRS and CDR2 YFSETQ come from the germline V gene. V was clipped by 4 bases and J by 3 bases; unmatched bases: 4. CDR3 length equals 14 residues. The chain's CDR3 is CASSLDRLGNTIYF. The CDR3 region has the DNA TGCGCCAGCAGCCTGGACAGGCTTGGAAACACCATATATTTT.

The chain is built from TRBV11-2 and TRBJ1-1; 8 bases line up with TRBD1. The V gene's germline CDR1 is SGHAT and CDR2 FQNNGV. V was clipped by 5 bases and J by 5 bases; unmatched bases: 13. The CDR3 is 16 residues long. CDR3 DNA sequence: TGTGCCAGCAGCCTGGGACAGGCCTTAGGGAGTACTGAAGCTTTCTTT. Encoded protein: CASSLGQALGSTEAFF.

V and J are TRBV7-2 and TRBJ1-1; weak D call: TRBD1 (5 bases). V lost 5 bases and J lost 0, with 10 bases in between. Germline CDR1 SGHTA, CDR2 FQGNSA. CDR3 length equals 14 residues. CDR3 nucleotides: TGTGCCAGCAGCCCCAGGGTCGTGAACACTGAAGCTTTCTTT. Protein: CASSPRVVNTEAFF.

The CDR3 loop is CASSVEAGPTGELFF. As DNA, the CDR3 is TGTGCCAGCAGCGTAGAAGCGGGACCCACCGGGGAGCTGTTTTTT. The chain carries TRBV9 and TRBJ2-2, with 7 bases matching TRBD2. CDR1 is SGDLS, CDR2 YYNGEE, per germline. The CDR3 is 15 residues long. The ends lost 0 bases at V and 4 bases at J; junction bases unmatched: 3. The complete variable domain, with remaining parts taken from reference TRBV9 and TRBJ2-2, reads DSGVTQTPKHLITATGQRVTLRCSPRSGDLSVYWYQQSLDQGLQFLIQYYNGEERAKGNILERFSAQQFPDLHSELNLSSLELGDSALYFCASSVEAGPTGELFFGEGSRLTVL.

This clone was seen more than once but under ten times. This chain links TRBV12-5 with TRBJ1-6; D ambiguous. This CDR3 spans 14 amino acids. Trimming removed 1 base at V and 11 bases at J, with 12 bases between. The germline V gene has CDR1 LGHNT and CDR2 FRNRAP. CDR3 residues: CASGLGLPTAPLHF. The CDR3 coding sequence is TGTGCTAGTGGTTTGGGCCTCCCTACTGCACCCCTCCACTTT.